What follows is one TCR beta chain and its context. Its specific antigen is unknown. It has no much larger one-base neighbor in the sample; base qualities were not kept. Germline trimming amounts to 4 bases on V and 0 bases on J, with 5 as the count of junction bases outside the gene matches. Reading the germline V gene gives CDR1 SGDLS and CDR2 YYNGEE. From its cysteine to its phenylalanine, the CDR3 spans 16 amino acids. The kept DNA is CDR3 alone, 48 bases in frame from the first base. The CDR3 regions of human TCRbeta chains were analyzed by immunosequencing. The paper's data handling went like this. TCRs in the repertoires were matched against a reference library of SARS-CoV-2-specific TCRs that had been generated with the MIRA antigen-specificity platform. Breadth was defined as the fraction of unique TCRs that were SARS-CoV-2-associated. Depth was defined as the fraction of total T cells that were SARS-CoV-2-associated. Using the MIRA data, every spike-specific TCR was mapped to the spike region that the TCR reacted to and assigned to either a CD4 or a CD8 class. Log10-transformed breadth and depth values were compared by one-way ANOVA with Sidak's multiple comparisons tests. Here the immuneACCESS table is served through TCRdb, limited to in-frame sequences with V and J called. Missing clones are a known gap in these copies; in checked studies unresolved V genes cover under half, and the rest lacks a known reason. That table gives V, J and clone size, and the DNA gave D and trimming. The table for this sample lists around 84,000 clones; around 91% of them were counted only once. Around 29% of the sample is in the top ten clones.

This sample was included in a study of T cell responses to AZD1222 COVID-19 vaccine (dated by TCRdb to 2020 to 2023). About the study as a whole: AZD1222 recipients given second doses at about 4 weeks or at about 12 weeks were pooled, since spike-specific TCR depth and breadth were not found to differ between the two schedules. A total of just over 230 trial participants underwent TCR sequencing, of whom about 210 received two doses of AZD1222 and some 26 received two doses of the MenACWY control vaccine. Enrollment into the trials was organized by age into subgroups of 18-55, 56-69 and 70-plus years, and those subgroups contained roughly 140, 27 and 60 TCR-sequenced participants, respectively. The research as a whole found: The whole spike protein was spanned by vaccine-associated CD4 TCRs, and dominant responses were seen in regions 160-218 and 743-854. Because no day 14 peak-response samples were available, the repertoires could be characterized only after the peak T cell response. Participants were mostly white British and included more females than males, and it was suggested by the authors that clonal diversity may have been underestimated. In the small 56-69-year group, the increase in depth fell short of significance, most likely because of low power. A significant rise in spike-specific TCR breadth and depth was observed after two AZD1222 doses relative to day 0 and relative to MenACWY recipients. Conclusions about previously exposed vaccinees are limited because only six or seven AZD1222 recipients were SARS-CoV-2 seropositive at baseline. Nearly half of unique spike-specific TCRs reportedly recognized epitopes outside regions mutated in the B.1.351 and B.1.1.7 variants.

The intended sense of this specimen's time point label: baseline before first vaccination. Vaccinee samples were obtained from the UK trials COV001 and COV002, which included a single-blind randomized controlled phase 2/3 trial of AZD1222 (ChAdOx1 nCoV-19) in healthy adults. Trial participant PBMC samples were collected at day 0 and day 28 after the second dose for TCRbeta chain sequencing. This TCR was recovered from an adult in good health. This receptor chain uses TRBV9 and TRBJ1-4; TRBD1 matches 8 bases in the middle. Sequenced here: peripheral blood, sampled on day 0 of AZD1222 vaccination. The CDR3 region reads CASSKQGAATNEKLFF. Read as DNA, the sequence is TGTGCCAGCAGCAAGCAGGGGGCTGCAACTAATGAAAAACTGTTTTTT.